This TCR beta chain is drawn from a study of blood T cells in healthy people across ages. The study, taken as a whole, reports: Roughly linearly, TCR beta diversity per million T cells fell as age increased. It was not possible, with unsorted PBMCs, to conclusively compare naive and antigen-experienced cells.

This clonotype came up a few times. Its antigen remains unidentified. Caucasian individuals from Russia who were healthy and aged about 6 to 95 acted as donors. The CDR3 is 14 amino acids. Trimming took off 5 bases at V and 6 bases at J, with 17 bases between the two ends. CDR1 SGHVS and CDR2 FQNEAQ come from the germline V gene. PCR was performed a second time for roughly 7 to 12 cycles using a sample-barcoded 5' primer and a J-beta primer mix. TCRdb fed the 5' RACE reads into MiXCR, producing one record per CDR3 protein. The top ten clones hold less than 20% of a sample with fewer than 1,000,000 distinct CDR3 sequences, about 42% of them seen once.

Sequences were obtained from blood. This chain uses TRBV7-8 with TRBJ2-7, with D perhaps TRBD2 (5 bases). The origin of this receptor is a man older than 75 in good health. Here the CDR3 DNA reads TGTGCCAGCAGCCCGATGGGAAGGGCGGGCGAGCAGTACTTC. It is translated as CASSPMGRAGEQYF. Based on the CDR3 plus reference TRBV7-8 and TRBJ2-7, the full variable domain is GAGVSQSPRYKVAKRGQDVALRCDPISGHVSLFWYQQALGQGPEFLTYFQNEAQLDKSGLPSDRFFAERPEGSVSTLKIQRTQQEDSAVYLCASSPMGRAGEQYFGPGTRLTVT.